Below are 11 T cell receptor beta chains sequenced from a single sample in a study of Graves' ophthalmopathy and Graves' hyperthyroidism. The authors amplified TCR beta CDR3 regions from RNA transcripts. Amplification began with first-round RT-PCR using HTBI primers, then second-round multiplex PCR was performed. TCRdb redid the calling of the multiplex PCR reads with MiXCR, one entry per CDR3 protein. The table has about 740,000 distinct CDR3 sequences, 40% seen once. Sequenced: peripheral blood. These receptors came from an adult man with Graves' ophthalmopathy.

This clonotype was observed many times. As DNA, the CDR3 is TGTGCCAGCAGCTCCCCAGGGAACGAGCAGTACTTC. It codes for CASSSPGNEQYF. The V gene is TRBV7-8, the J gene TRBJ2-7; weak D call: TRBD1 (5 bases). Germline loops: CDR1 SGHVS, CDR2 FQNEAQ. The CDR3 extends over 12 amino acids. Trimming took 4 bases from V and 5 from J, leaving 9 bases between them. The full variable domain, completed using reference TRBV7-8 and TRBJ2-7, is GAGVSQSPRYKVAKRGQDVALRCDPISGHVSLFWYQQALGQGPEFLTYFQNEAQLDKSGLPSDRFFAERPEGSVSTLKIQRTQQEDSAVYLCASSSPGNEQYFGPGTRLTVT.

In its sample, this clonotype was seen a few times. The V call is TRBV14, the J call TRBJ1-2; D unresolved. Per germline, CDR1 SGHDN and CDR2 FVKESK. The ends were cut back, 0 bases at V and 5 bases at J, with 13 bases in the middle. This CDR3 spans 15 amino acids. The CDR3 here is CASSQEARSIYGYTF. CDR3 bases: TGTGCCAGCAGCCAAGAAGCTCGGAGTATTTATGGCTACACCTTC.

Points on this clonotype: Just one base apart from a much larger clone, this may be a read error. This rearrangement joins TRBV2 to TRBJ2-7; D is unresolved. CDR1 and CDR2 (germline): SNHLY, FYNNEI. V dropped 7 bases and J dropped 5 bases, with 18 bases sitting between them. This CDR3 is built from 14 residues. DNA of the CDR3: TGTGCCAGCAATCTGCTTGGCTATGCCCACGAGCAGTACTTC. Translating it yields CASNLLGYAHEQYF.

Points on this clonotype: Germline is not matched at one junction end, which may reflect a read error. The chain combines TRBV2 with TRBJ2-7; 9 nucleotides match TRBD1. Germline V lookup: CDR1 SNHLY, CDR2 FYNNEI. This CDR3 has 11 amino acids. CDR3 in amino acids: CASITGTGRAF. As DNA, the CDR3 is TGTGCCAGCATAACCGGGACAGGGAGGGCCTTC. Complete variable domain (other parts from reference TRBV2 and TRBJ2-7): EPEVTQTPSHQVTQMGQEVILRCVPISNHLYFYWYRQILGQKVEFLVSFYNNEISEKSEIFDDQFSVERPDGSNFTLKIRSTKLEDSAMYFCASITGTGRAFGPGTRLTVT.

This chain joins TRBV19 and TRBJ1-1, with D perhaps matching TRBD1 (5 bases). V gave up 3 bases and J gave up 7 bases, with 15 bases separating them. CDR3 length: 14 residues. Germline values: CDR1 LNHDA, CDR2 SQIVND (reference sequence). This CDR3 is CASSIRGGKGEAFF. The CDR3 coding sequence is TGTGCCAGTAGTATTCGGGGGGGTAAAGGTGAAGCTTTCTTT.

This clonotype was counted only a few times. The gene calls are TRBV4-3 and TRBJ1-2, with 7 nucleotides matching TRBD1. Germline lookup yields CDR1 LGHNA and CDR2 YSLEER. This CDR3 is built from 14 residues. V was pared by 1 base and J by 8 bases, with 7 bases of the junction left unmatched. CDR3 sequence (DNA): TGCGCCAGCAGCCAAGCTCAGGGGGTAGGGGGCTACACCTTC. Residues: CASSQAQGVGGYTF.

The sample holds many counts of this clonotype. J is TRBJ2-7 and V is TRBV10-3, with 10 bases lining up with TRBD1. V trimming: 6 bases; J trimming: 1 base; junction bases outside the gene matches: 9. The CDR3 extends over 16 amino acids. CDR1 is ENHRY, CDR2 SYGVKD, per germline. This CDR3 reads CAIRAGGQGISYEQYF. CDR3 bases: TGTGCCATCAGGGCGGGGGGACAGGGGATTTCCTACGAGCAGTACTTC.

This clonotype was seen ten or more times. This chain uses TRBV2 with TRBJ1-1; no definite D call. Germline V gene data show CDR1 as SNHLY and CDR2 as FYNNEI. This CDR3 spans 14 amino acids. Trimming stripped 2 bases from V and 3 bases from J, with 10 bases between. CDR3 coding DNA: TGTGCCAGCAGTGAAAGGGCAGTTTACACTGAAGCTTTCTTT. Encoded protein: CASSERAVYTEAFF.

The rearrangement uses TRBV7-9 and TRBJ1-3, with a possible D match to TRBD1 (6 bases). Trimming left V 5 bases short and J 0 bases short, with 11 bases between. The germline gives CDR1 SEHNR, CDR2 FQNEAQ (reference sequence). This CDR3 spans 15 amino acids. The CDR3 protein is CASSATGSSGNTIYF. The CDR3 nucleotides read TGTGCCAGCAGCGCCACAGGGAGCTCTGGAAACACCATATATTTT.

The V and J genes are TRBV13 and TRBJ2-7, with D possibly being TRBD1 (7 bases). The ends were cut back, 5 bases at V and 0 bases at J, with 11 bases in the middle. The V gene's germline CDR1 is PRHDT and CDR2 FYEKMQ (reference sequence). This CDR3 spans 14 amino acids. CDR3 protein: CASSPQGGSYEQYF. The CDR3 DNA reads as TGTGCCAGCAGCCCGCAGGGGGGCTCCTACGAGCAGTACTTC.

The chain has TRBV9 and TRBJ1-1, with 11 bases identical to TRBD1. Germline V gene data show CDR1 as SGDLS and CDR2 as YYNGEE. The CDR3 spans 16 residues. The ends lost 5 bases at V and 4 bases at J; junction bases unmatched: 10. Written as DNA, the CDR3 is TGTGCCAGCAGGGCGAGGACAGGGGGCCCCGGCACTGAAGCTTTCTTT. The encoded protein is CASRARTGGPGTEAFF.